A selection of T cell receptor beta chains follows, all from one sample in a study of blood T cell repertoires in COVID-19. The table came from immunoSEQ multiplex PCR; TCRdb's copy has only in-frame clones and leaves some out. This table has 250,000 to 350,000 clones, around nine tenths appearing once. Sequencing was done on a sample of peripheral blood. The source of these receptors is a man aged 25 to 45 with acute or convalescent COVID-19. The CDR3 runs from the conserved cysteine through the conserved F or W. The order of the fields is J gene, D gene, V gene, clone size, CDR3 DNA, CDR3 protein. The D gene is left open where the match is weak. Rows give clone size only sometimes, using once, few, many, or a class for an expanded clone.

j_call: TRBJ2-7; d_call: TRBD2; v_call: TRBV5-1; clone_size: .; cdr3_nt: TGCGCCAGCAGCCTACTAGCGCCGATCCCCTACGAGCAGTACTTC; cdr3_aa: CASSLLAPIPYEQYF
j_call: TRBJ2-1; d_call: TRBD2; v_call: TRBV6-5; clone_size: .; cdr3_nt: TGTGCCAGCAGTTACCTAGGACTAGCGGGGGCCGAGGGGTTCTTC; cdr3_aa: CASSYLGLAGAEGFF
j_call: TRBJ1-1; d_call: .; v_call: TRBV7-2; clone_size: .; cdr3_nt: TGTGCCAGCAGCTTACAGGGGTACACTGAAGCTTTCTTT; cdr3_aa: CASSLQGYTEAFF
j_call: TRBJ1-1; d_call: .; v_call: TRBV5-1; clone_size: .; cdr3_nt: TGCGCCAGCAGCTTGGGGGGCAGGGTAGCTGAAGCTTTCTTT; cdr3_aa: CASSLGGRVAEAFF
j_call: TRBJ2-1; d_call: TRBD1; v_call: TRBV5-6; clone_size: .; cdr3_nt: TGTGCCAGCAGCTTGGGCAGGGGGTACAATGAGCAGTTCTTC; cdr3_aa: CASSLGRGYNEQFF
j_call: TRBJ1-2; d_call: TRBD1; v_call: TRBV15; clone_size: .; cdr3_nt: TGTGCCACCAGCAGGGGCATACAGGGGATCGAGGGCTACACCTTC; cdr3_aa: CATSRGIQGIEGYTF
j_call: TRBJ2-7; d_call: TRBD2; v_call: TRBV7-9; clone_size: once; cdr3_nt: TGTGCCAGCAGCCTAGCGACTAGCGGGGACTACGAGCAGTACTTC; cdr3_aa: CASSLATSGDYEQYF
j_call: TRBJ2-7; d_call: .; v_call: TRBV6-5; clone_size: .; cdr3_nt: TGTGCCAGCAGCACGAGTAGCGGAAGCTCCTACGAGCAGTACTTC; cdr3_aa: CASSTSSGSSYEQYF
j_call: TRBJ2-2; d_call: .; v_call: TRBV24-1; clone_size: .; cdr3_nt: TGTGCCACCAGTGAAATAGCGAGCGGGGAGCTGTTTTTT; cdr3_aa: CATSEIASGELFF
j_call: TRBJ2-7; d_call: .; v_call: TRBV5-5; clone_size: .; cdr3_nt: TGTGCCAGCAGCTTGGGAGGCGTCTACGAGCAGTACTTC; cdr3_aa: CASSLGGVYEQYF
j_call: TRBJ2-7; d_call: .; v_call: TRBV7-2; clone_size: .; cdr3_nt: TGTGCCAGCAGCTTCCCGGGGGGCCTCTACGAGCAGTACTTC; cdr3_aa: CASSFPGGLYEQYF
j_call: TRBJ1-2; d_call: .; v_call: TRBV27; clone_size: .; cdr3_nt: TGTGCCAGCAGTTTATACCCGGGAAACTATGGCTACACCTTC; cdr3_aa: CASSLYPGNYGYTF
j_call: TRBJ1-5; d_call: TRBD1; v_call: TRBV19; clone_size: once; cdr3_nt: TGTGCCAGTACCATAGGTGACAGGGGTCGCCAGCCCCAGCATTTT; cdr3_aa: CASTIGDRGRQPQHF
j_call: TRBJ1-2; d_call: TRBD1; v_call: TRBV28; clone_size: .; cdr3_nt: TGTGCCAGCAGTCCCTCCGGACAGGGTGCGGACCTTAACGGCTATGGCTACACCTTC; cdr3_aa: CASSPSGQGADLNGYGYTF
j_call: TRBJ1-2; d_call: TRBD1; v_call: TRBV30; clone_size: .; cdr3_nt: TGTGCCTGGAGCACGACAGGGTATAACTATGGCTACACCTTC; cdr3_aa: CAWSTTGYNYGYTF
j_call: TRBJ2-3; d_call: .; v_call: TRBV5-1; clone_size: .; cdr3_nt: TGCGCCAGCACCGTGACAGGCCTCACTAGCACAGATACGCAGTATTTT; cdr3_aa: CASTVTGLTSTDTQYF
j_call: TRBJ1-1; d_call: .; v_call: TRBV7-9; clone_size: .; cdr3_nt: TGTGCCAGCAGCCACCGCACAGGCCCCCAGCGCAGCACTGAAGCTTTCTTT; cdr3_aa: CASSHRTGPQRSTEAFF
j_call: TRBJ1-1; d_call: TRBD1; v_call: TRBV15; clone_size: .; cdr3_nt: TGTGCCACCAGCGACCGGACAGGGCTCACTGAAGCTTTCTTT; cdr3_aa: CATSDRTGLTEAFF
j_call: TRBJ1-5; d_call: .; v_call: TRBV30; clone_size: .; cdr3_nt: TGTGCCTGGAGTACTAACAGGGATTCGCCCCAGCATTTT; cdr3_aa: CAWSTNRDSPQHF
j_call: TRBJ2-2; d_call: .; v_call: TRBV5-1; clone_size: .; cdr3_nt: TGCGCCAGCAGTTTCCAGGGGAGGGAAACCGGGGAGCTGTTTTTT; cdr3_aa: CASSFQGRETGELFF
j_call: TRBJ2-7; d_call: .; v_call: TRBV9; clone_size: .; cdr3_nt: TGTGCCAGCAGCCCCCGGGACATCTCGCTTGAGCAGTACTTC; cdr3_aa: CASSPRDISLEQYF
j_call: TRBJ2-6; d_call: .; v_call: TRBV28; clone_size: .; cdr3_nt: TGTGCCAGCAGCCCCGGAGGGACCGGGGCCAACGTCCTGACTTTC; cdr3_aa: CASSPGGTGANVLTF
j_call: TRBJ1-2; d_call: .; v_call: TRBV19; clone_size: .; cdr3_nt: TGTGCCAGTAGTATAAGTAACTGGGAGGACCGCTATGGCTACACCTTC; cdr3_aa: CASSISNWEDRYGYTF
j_call: TRBJ2-2; d_call: .; v_call: TRBV20-1; clone_size: few; cdr3_nt: TGCAGTGCTAGTGTCGCGGGGCGATCCACCGGGGAGCTGTTTTTT; cdr3_aa: CSASVAGRSTGELFF
j_call: TRBJ1-2; d_call: .; v_call: TRBV27; clone_size: .; cdr3_nt: TGTGCCAGCAGTGCCTTACAGGAGATTAACTATGGCTACACCTTC; cdr3_aa: CASSALQEINYGYTF
j_call: TRBJ2-7; d_call: TRBD1; v_call: TRBV19; clone_size: .; cdr3_nt: TGTGCCAGTAGTATCCGGGGACAGGAAGTCTACGAGCAGTACTTC; cdr3_aa: CASSIRGQEVYEQYF
j_call: TRBJ2-5; d_call: .; v_call: TRBV18; clone_size: .; cdr3_nt: TGTGCCAGCTCACCTCGAGAGACCCAGTACTTC; cdr3_aa: CASSPRETQYF
j_call: TRBJ1-5; d_call: .; v_call: TRBV12-5; clone_size: .; cdr3_nt: TGTGCTAGTTCCCTCCCTGATCAGCCCCAGCATTTT; cdr3_aa: CASSLPDQPQHF
j_call: TRBJ1-1; d_call: .; v_call: TRBV12-3/TRBV12-4; clone_size: once; cdr3_nt: TGTGCCAGCAGTTCCTACAGGACCACTGAAGCTTTCTTT; cdr3_aa: CASSSYRTTEAFF
j_call: TRBJ1-5; d_call: TRBD1; v_call: TRBV28; clone_size: .; cdr3_nt: TGTGCCAGCAGTTCGGGACAGGGGTATCAGCCCCAGCATTTT; cdr3_aa: CASSSGQGYQPQHF
j_call: TRBJ2-4; d_call: TRBD2; v_call: TRBV27; clone_size: .; cdr3_nt: TGTGCCAGCAGCCCACGGACTAGCGGGATTGATGGAGACATTCAGTACTTC; cdr3_aa: CASSPRTSGIDGDIQYF
j_call: TRBJ2-7; d_call: .; v_call: TRBV12-5; clone_size: .; cdr3_nt: TGTGCTAGTGGTTTGACCCCGGCCCGCGGCGAGCAGTACTTC; cdr3_aa: CASGLTPARGEQYF
j_call: TRBJ1-6; d_call: TRBD1; v_call: TRBV28; clone_size: .; cdr3_nt: TGTGCCAGCAGTCTGGGGACAGGGCTCCCACCCCTCCACTTT; cdr3_aa: CASSLGTGLPPLHF
j_call: TRBJ2-2; d_call: TRBD1; v_call: TRBV6-5; clone_size: .; cdr3_nt: TGTGCCAGCAGGCCCGGGACAGGGGATACCGGGGAGCTGTTTTTT; cdr3_aa: CASRPGTGDTGELFF